This note documents a single TCR beta chain sequence. The data are from a study of CD8 T cells in Susac syndrome. RNA was extracted with the RNeasy kit, and a quantity of about 0.45 to 1 ug was reverse transcribed using random hexamers. TCRdb re-called the immunoSEQ multiplex PCR reads through MiXCR, storing one row per CDR3 protein. The sample gives around 150,000 distinct CDR3 sequences, almost 96% of which show up once; 0.065% to 0.1% is in the top ten. TEMRA cells were enriched by FACS, while CD8+ and CD4+ T cells were obtained through a negative isolation that was performed magnetically. This CDR3 spans 15 amino acids. The V end was cut by 5 bases, the J end by 0 bases, with 11 bases between. Germline-derived CDR1 and CDR2 are LNHNV and YYDKDF (reference sequence).

Sequenced: CD4+ T cells from PBMCs. This rearrangement joins TRBV15 to TRBJ2-1; the D gene is possibly TRBD1 (6 bases). This receptor was taken from a human donor with Susac syndrome. The CDR3 region has the DNA TGTGCCACCAGCCCAACAGGGACCTCCTACAATGAGCAGTTCTTC. This sequence encodes CATSPTGTSYNEQFF. The variable domain in full, with the rest retrieved from reference TRBV15 and TRBJ2-1, is DAMVIQNPRYQVTQFGKPVTLSCSQTLNHNVMYWYQQKSSQAPKLLFHYYDKDFNNEADTPDNFQSRRPNTSFCFLDIRSPGLGDTAMYLCATSPTGTSYNEQFFGPGTRLTVL.